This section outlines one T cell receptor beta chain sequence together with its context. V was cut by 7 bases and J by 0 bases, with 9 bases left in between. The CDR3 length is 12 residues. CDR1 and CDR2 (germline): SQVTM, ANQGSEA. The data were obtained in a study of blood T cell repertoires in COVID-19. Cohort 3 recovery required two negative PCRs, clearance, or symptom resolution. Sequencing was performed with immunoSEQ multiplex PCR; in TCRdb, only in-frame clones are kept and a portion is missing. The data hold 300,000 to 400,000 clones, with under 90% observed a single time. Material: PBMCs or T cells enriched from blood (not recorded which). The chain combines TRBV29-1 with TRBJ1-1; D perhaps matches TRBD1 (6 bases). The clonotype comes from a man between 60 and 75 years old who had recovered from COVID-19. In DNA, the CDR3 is TGCAGCGCCACAGGGATGAACACTGAAGCTTTCTTT. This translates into CSATGMNTEAFF.